This T cell receptor (beta chain) appears in the sequencing data of a study of OX40 agonist ivuxolimab in advanced cancers. Germline CDR1 is SGHVS and CDR2 is FNYEAQ. The V segment lost 6 bases and the J segment 0 bases; nucleotides outside the gene matches: 8. The CDR3 runs to 15 residues. In regard to this clone: Its antigen is still unknown.

The study's findings and limits: Clonal expansion was seen in CD4+ and CD8+ blood T cells by week 6 at 0.1 to 3.0 mg/kg.

Using immunoSEQ multiplex PCR, the repertoire was profiled, and TCRdb retains in-frame clones only, with some absent. The table includes fewer than 65,000 clones, 85% to 90% detected once. The chain has TRBV7-6 and TRBJ2-7; 7 bases match TRBD1. The sample in question was CD4+ or CD8+ T cells sorted from blood, obtained in a trial of the OX40 agonist ivuxolimab. The sequence derives from an adult with an advanced solid tumor such as melanoma, head and neck, liver or kidney cancer. CDR3 loop: CASSKGGGFSYEQYF. The CDR3 coding sequence is TGTGCCAGCAGTAAAGGGGGCGGATTCTCCTACGAGCAGTACTTC.